The T cell receptor beta chain under discussion was sequenced for a study of blood T cell repertoires in COVID-19. Germline lookup yields CDR1 SNHLY and CDR2 FYNNEI. The CDR3 is made up of 15 amino acids. V was shortened by 1 base and J by 1 base, with 8 bases between the two germline ends. Per the study methods: Nucleated cell counts were estimated from reference gene primer amplification. Produced via immunoSEQ multiplex PCR; TCRdb's table is partial and in-frame only. The DNA gave D and trimming, while V, J and clone size come from that table. This table holds fewer than 350,000 clones, around 86% found once.

The gene calls are TRBV2 and TRBJ2-1; D might be TRBD2 (5 bases). The sample comprised peripheral blood. The TCR sequence derives from a woman in her thirties who had recovered from COVID-19. CDR3 coding DNA: TGTGCCAGCAGTGAAGGCGGGTGGTCCTACAATGAGCAGTTCTTC. It translates to CASSEGGWSYNEQFF.